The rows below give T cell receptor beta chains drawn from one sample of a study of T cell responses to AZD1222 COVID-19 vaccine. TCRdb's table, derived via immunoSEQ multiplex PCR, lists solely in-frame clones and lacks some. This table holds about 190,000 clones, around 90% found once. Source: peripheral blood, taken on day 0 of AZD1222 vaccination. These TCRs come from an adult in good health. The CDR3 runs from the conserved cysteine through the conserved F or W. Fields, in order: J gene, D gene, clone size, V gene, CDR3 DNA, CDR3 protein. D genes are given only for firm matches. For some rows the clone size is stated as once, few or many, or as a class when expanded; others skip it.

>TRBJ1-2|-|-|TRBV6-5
TGTGCCAGCAGTAGGCAGGGAAGTTTGGATGGCTACACCTTC
CASSRQGSLDGYTF
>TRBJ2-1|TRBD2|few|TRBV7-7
TGTGCCAGCAGCTCCCTCGCCCGGCTAGCGGGAGTCAATGAGCAGTTCTTC
CASSSLARLAGVNEQFF
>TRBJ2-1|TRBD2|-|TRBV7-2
TGTGCCAGCAGCTCCCTAACTAGCGGGATAGGCTACAATGAGCAGTTCTTC
CASSSLTSGIGYNEQFF
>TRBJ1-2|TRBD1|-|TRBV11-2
TGTGCCAGCAGCTTAGCAGGGGGAGGCTATGGCTACACCTTC
CASSLAGGGYGYTF
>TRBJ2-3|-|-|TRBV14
TGTGCCAGCAGCCAATCTTGGACAGATACGCAGTATTTT
CASSQSWTDTQYF
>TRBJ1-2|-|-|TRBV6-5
TGTGCCATACACACGTCCAGAAACTATGGCTACACCTTC
CAIHTSRNYGYTF
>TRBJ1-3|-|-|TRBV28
-
CASSFRDTFATGTQDF
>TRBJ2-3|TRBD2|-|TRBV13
TGTGCCAGCAGCTCCGGACTAGCGAGTGATACGCAGTATTTT
CASSSGLASDTQYF
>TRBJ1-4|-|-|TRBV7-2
TGTGCCAGCAGCTCACCGGACGGTGCAACTAATGAAAAACTGTTTTTT
CASSSPDGATNEKLFF
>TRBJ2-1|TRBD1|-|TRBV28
TGTGCCAGCAGTTTCGGACAGGGCTTTTACAATGAGCAGTTCTTC
CASSFGQGFYNEQFF
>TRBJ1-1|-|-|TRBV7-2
TGTGCCAGCAGCTTAGCCGGGAGGGGCACTGAAGCTTTCTTT
CASSLAGRGTEAFF
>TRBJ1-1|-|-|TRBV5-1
TGCGCCAGCGCTTGGGGGGGCTGGACTGAAGCTTTCTTT
CASAWGGWTEAFF
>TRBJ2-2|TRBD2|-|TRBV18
TGTGCCAGCTCACCAATCCGGGCTAGCGGGACTGCGAACACCGGGGAGCTGTTTTTT
CASSPIRASGTANTGELFF
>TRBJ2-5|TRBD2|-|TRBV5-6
TGTGCCAGCAGCTTGGCCGGGGGGGGGCGAGAGACCCAGTACTTC
CASSLAGGGRETQYF
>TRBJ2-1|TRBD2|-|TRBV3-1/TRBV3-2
TGTGCCAGCAGCCAACTATCGGGACTAGCGTACAATGAGCAGTTCTTC
CASSQLSGLAYNEQFF
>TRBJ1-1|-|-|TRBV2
TGTGCCAGCAGTTTGACAGCAATGAACACTGAAGCTTTCTTT
CASSLTAMNTEAFF
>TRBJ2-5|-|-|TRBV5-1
TGCGCCAGCAGGACGGACTACTCGCAAGAGACCCAGTACTTC
CASRTDYSQETQYF
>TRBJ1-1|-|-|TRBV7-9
TGTGCCAGCAGCTCTGAGGGCTTTCGCACTGAAGCTTTCTTT
CASSSEGFRTEAFF
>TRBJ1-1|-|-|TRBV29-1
TGCAGCGTTGAAAGCGGAAACACTGAAGCTTTCTTT
CSVESGNTEAFF
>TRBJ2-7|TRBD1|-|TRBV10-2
TGCGCCAGCAGCCCCGGGCTACAGGGGTACGAGCAGTACTTC
CASSPGLQGYEQYF
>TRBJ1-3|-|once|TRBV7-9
TGTGCCAGCAGCCCGCCGACATTTTTACCCACTGGAAACACCATATATTTT
CASSPPTFLPTGNTIYF
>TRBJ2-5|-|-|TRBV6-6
TGTGCCAGCAACCCCCCGGGACGGGTACAAGAGACCCAGTACTTC
CASNPPGRVQETQYF
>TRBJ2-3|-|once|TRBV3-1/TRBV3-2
TGTGCCAGCAGCCAAGACCGCCACCATTGCACAGATACGCAGTATTTT
CASSQDRHHCTDTQYF
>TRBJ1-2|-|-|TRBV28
TGTGCCAGCAGTTTCCAGGGGTTGGGCTATGGCTACACCTTC
CASSFQGLGYGYTF
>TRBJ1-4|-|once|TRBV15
TGTGCCACCAGCAGAGATAGCGGCGCAACTAATGAAAAACTGTTTTTT
CATSRDSGATNEKLFF
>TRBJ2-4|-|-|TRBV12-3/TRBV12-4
TGTGCCAGCAGTCCTAGCTCAGGGGCCATTCAGTACTTC
CASSPSSGAIQYF
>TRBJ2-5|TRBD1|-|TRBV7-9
TGTGCCAGCAGCTTACCCTGGGACAGGGGCCCCGTTTACCCCCAGTACTTC
CASSLPWDRGPVYPQYF
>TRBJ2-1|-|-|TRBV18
TGTGCCAGCCAAGACCTGGGGGGAATGGCTTACAATGAGCAGTTCTTC
CASQDLGGMAYNEQFF
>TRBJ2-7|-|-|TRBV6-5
TGTGCCAGCAGAGGCGGAGCCTACGAGCAGTACTTC
CASRGGAYEQYF
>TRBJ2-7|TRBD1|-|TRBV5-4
TGTGCCAGCAGCCCCGGGACAGGGGGCTACGAGCAGTACTTC
CASSPGTGGYEQYF
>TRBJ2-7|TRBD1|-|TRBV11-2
TGTGCCAGCAGCTTAGCCGACAGGGGTTACGAGCAGTACTTC
CASSLADRGYEQYF
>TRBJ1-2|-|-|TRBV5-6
TGTGCCAGCAGCTTGGAGGTGCTCAGGGATAGTGGCTACACCTTC
CASSLEVLRDSGYTF
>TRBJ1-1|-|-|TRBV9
TGTGCCAGCAGCGTCACAGGGATGAACACTGAAGCTTTCTTT
CASSVTGMNTEAFF
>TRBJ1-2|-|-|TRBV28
TGTGCCAGCAGTTTACCCCTGGGGACTACCTATGGCTACACCTTC
CASSLPLGTTYGYTF
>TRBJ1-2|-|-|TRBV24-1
TGTGCCACCAGTGACAGTTACAGGACCTCTGGCTACACCTTC
CATSDSYRTSGYTF
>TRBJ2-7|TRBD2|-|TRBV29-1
TGCAGCGTCCCCGGCGGGACTAGCACTGGAAAGCAGTACTTC
CSVPGGTSTGKQYF
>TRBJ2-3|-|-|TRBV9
TGTGCCAGCAGCTCAACTAGGGCCGCAGATACGCAGTATTTT
CASSSTRAADTQYF
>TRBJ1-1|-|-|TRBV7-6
TGTGCCAGCAGCTTAGGGGGTGCGGCCGGGGGTACTGAAGCTTTCTTT
CASSLGGAAGGTEAFF
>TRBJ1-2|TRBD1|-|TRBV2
TGTGCCAGCAGCGTCCGGACAGGGGACGGCTACACCTTC
CASSVRTGDGYTF
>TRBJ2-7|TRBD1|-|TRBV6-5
TGTGCCAGCACCCCGGGACAGTCCTACGAGCAGTACTTC
CASTPGQSYEQYF
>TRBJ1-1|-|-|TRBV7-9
TGTGCCATTCTCAGGGGACCCACTGAAGCTTTCTTT
CAILRGPTEAFF
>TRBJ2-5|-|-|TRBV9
TGTGCCAGCAGCGTTGGGCCAAGCCAAGAGACCCAGTACTTC
CASSVGPSQETQYF
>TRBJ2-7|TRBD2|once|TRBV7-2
TGTGCCAGCAGCTTAGGGACTAGCGCCTACGAGCAGTACTTC
CASSLGTSAYEQYF
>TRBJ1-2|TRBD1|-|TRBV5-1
TGCGCCAGCAGCTTGGAAGAGGGACAGGGTGGCTACACCTTC
CASSLEEGQGGYTF
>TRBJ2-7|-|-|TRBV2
TGTGCCAGCAGGGAGACCTACGAGCAGTACTTC
CASRETYEQYF
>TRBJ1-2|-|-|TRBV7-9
TGTGCCAGCAGCAGGCAGGGTAACTATGGCTACACCTTC
CASSRQGNYGYTF
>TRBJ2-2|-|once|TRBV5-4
TGTGCCAGCAGCTTGGAACCCGGGTTGAACACCGGGGAGCTGTTTTTT
CASSLEPGLNTGELFF
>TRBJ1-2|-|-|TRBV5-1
TGCGCCAGCAGCTTGGTATCGGGCAGCAACTATGGCTACACCTTC
CASSLVSGSNYGYTF
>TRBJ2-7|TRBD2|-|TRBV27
TGTGCCAGCAGGGGACTAGCGGGAGTAACAAGGTACGAGCAGTACTTC
CASRGLAGVTRYEQYF
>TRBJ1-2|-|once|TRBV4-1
TGCGCCAGCAGCCAAAGGACAGCTAACTATGGCTACACCTTC
CASSQRTANYGYTF
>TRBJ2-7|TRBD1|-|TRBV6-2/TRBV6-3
TGTGCCAGCAGTAACCGGGACAGGACCACCTACGAGCAGTACTTC
CASSNRDRTTYEQYF
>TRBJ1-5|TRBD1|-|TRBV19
TGTGCCAGTAGTATATACGGACAGGGGAATCAGCCCCAGCATTTT
CASSIYGQGNQPQHF
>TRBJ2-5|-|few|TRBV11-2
TGTGCCAGCAGCTTAAGCCACCAAGAGACCCAGTACTTC
CASSLSHQETQYF